This T cell receptor (beta chain) came from a study of cytomegalovirus exposure and HLA in healthy donors. The primer mix had 60 Vbeta and 13 Jbeta primers. The protocol was immunoSEQ multiplex PCR, while the TCRdb copy is restricted to in-frame clones and leaves out a portion. The profile shows 150,000 to 200,000 clones, roughly 80% of them singletons. Germline CDR1 reads MDHEN; CDR2 reads SYDVKM. With 8 bases removed from V and 4 bases from J, the gap between germline ends came to 9 bases. The CDR3 extends over 12 amino acids. This sequence joins TRBV28 and TRBJ1-3; D may be TRBD1 (5 bases). Source material: PBMCs. The TCR originated in a female donor in good health and CMV-seronegative. Here the CDR3 reads CASEGAGNTIYF. In DNA form, the CDR3 reads TGTGCCAGCGAAGGGGCCGGAAACACCATATATTTT. Together with reference TRBV28 and TRBJ1-3, the CDR3 gives the full variable domain: DVKVTQSSRYLVKRTGEKVFLECVQDMDHENMFWYRQDPGLGLRLIYFSYDVKMKEKGDIPEGYSVSREKKERFSLILESASTNQTSMYLCASEGAGNTIYFGEGSWLTVV.